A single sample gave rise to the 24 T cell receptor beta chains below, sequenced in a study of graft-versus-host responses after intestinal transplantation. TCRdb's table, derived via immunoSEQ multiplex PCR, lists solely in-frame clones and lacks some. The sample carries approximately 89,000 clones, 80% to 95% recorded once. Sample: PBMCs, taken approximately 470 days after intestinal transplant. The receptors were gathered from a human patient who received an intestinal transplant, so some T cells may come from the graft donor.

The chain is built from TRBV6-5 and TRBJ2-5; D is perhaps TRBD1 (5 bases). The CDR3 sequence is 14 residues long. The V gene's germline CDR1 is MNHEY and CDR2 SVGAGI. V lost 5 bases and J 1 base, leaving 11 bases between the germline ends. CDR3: CASSDDRFQETQYF. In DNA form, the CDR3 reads TGTGCCAGCAGTGACGACAGATTCCAAGAGACCCAGTACTTC.

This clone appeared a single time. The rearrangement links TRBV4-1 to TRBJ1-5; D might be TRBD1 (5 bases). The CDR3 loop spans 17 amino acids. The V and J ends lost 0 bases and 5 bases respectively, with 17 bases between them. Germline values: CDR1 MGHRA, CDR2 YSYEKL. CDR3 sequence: CASSQDWLGELYQPQHF. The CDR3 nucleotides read TGCGCCAGCAGCCAAGATTGGTTAGGGGAACTCTATCAGCCCCAGCATTTT.

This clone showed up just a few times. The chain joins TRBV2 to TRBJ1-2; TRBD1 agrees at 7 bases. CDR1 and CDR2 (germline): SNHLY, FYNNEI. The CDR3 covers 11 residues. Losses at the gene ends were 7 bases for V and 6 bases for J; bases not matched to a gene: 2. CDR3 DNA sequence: TGTGCCAGCACAGGGGGAGATGGCTACACCTTC. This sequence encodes CASTGGDGYTF.

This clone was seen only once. Written as DNA, the CDR3 is TGCAGCGTCGAACCTCCCGACAGGGGGGGCACAGATACGCAGTATTTT. Its protein product is CSVEPPDRGGTDTQYF. The chain uses TRBV29-1 and TRBJ2-3; 9 bases line up with TRBD1. CDR3 size: 16 residues. Trimming at V came to 6 bases and at J to 1 base, leaving 11 bases not matched to a gene. Per germline, CDR1 SQVTM and CDR2 ANQGSEA.

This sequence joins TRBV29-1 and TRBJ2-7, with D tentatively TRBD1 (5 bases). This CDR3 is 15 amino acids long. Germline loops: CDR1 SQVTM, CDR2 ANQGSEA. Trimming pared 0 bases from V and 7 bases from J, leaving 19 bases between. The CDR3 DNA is TGCAGCGTTGAAGATCCGGCAGGGCCGTCCGAGGAGCAGTACTTC. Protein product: CSVEDPAGPSEEQYF.

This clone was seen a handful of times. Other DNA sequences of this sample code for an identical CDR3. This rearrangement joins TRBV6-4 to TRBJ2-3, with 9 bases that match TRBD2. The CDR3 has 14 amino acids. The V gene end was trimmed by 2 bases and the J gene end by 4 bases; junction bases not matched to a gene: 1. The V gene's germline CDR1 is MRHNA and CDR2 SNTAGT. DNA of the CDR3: TGTGCCAGCAGTGACGGCGGGGGGGCAGATACGCAGTATTTT. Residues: CASSDGGGADTQYF.

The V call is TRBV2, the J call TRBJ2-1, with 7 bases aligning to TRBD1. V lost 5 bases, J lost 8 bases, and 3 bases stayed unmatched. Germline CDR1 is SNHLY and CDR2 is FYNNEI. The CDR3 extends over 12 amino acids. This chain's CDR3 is CASSQQGYEQFF. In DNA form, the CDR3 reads TGTGCCAGCAGTCAACAGGGGTATGAGCAGTTCTTC.

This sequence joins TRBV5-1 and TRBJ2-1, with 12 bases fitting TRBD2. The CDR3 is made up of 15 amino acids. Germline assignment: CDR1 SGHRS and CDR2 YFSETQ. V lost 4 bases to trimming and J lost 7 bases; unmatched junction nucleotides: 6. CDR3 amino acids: CASSPGLAGNNEQFF. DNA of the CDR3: TGCGCCAGCAGCCCCGGACTAGCGGGGAATAATGAGCAGTTCTTC.

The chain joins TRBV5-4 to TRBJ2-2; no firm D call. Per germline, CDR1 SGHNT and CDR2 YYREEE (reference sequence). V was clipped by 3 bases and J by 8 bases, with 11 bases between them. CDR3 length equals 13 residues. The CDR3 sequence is CASSSLGEGELFF. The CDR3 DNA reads TGTGCCAGCAGCTCCCTAGGTGAGGGGGAGCTGTTTTTT.

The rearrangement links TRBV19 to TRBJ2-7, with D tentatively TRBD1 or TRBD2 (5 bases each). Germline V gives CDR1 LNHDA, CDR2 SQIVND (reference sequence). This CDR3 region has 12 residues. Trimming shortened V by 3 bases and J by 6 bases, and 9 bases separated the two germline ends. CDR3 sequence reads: CASSIAGTEQYF. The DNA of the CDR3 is TGTGCCAGTAGTATTGCTGGGACCGAGCAGTACTTC.

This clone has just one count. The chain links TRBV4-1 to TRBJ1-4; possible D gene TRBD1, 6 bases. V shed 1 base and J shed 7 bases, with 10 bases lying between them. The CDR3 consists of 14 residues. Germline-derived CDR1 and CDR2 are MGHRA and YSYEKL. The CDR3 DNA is TGCGCCAGCAGCCAAGGGGCGACAGGTGAAAAACTGTTTTTT. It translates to CASSQGATGEKLFF.

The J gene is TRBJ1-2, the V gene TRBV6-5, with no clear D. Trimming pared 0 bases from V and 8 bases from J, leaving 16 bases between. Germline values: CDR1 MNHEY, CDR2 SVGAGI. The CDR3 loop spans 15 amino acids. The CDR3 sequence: CASSYSGPSTPGYTF. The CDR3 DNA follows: TGTGCCAGCAGTTACTCGGGTCCCTCAACGCCCGGCTACACCTTC.

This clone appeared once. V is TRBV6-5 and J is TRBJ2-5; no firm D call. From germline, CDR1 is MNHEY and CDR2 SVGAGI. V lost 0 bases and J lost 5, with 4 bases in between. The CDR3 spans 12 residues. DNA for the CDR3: TGTGCCAGCAGTTACTCAGGGGAGACCCAGTACTTC. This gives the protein CASSYSGETQYF.

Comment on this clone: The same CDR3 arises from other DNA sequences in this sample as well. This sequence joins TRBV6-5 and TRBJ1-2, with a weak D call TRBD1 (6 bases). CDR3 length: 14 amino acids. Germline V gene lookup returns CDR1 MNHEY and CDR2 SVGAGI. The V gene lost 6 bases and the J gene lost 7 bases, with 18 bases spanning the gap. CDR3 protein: CASRQGRGYFGYTF. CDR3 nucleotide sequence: TGTGCCAGCAGGCAGGGGAGGGGGTATTTTGGCTACACCTTC.

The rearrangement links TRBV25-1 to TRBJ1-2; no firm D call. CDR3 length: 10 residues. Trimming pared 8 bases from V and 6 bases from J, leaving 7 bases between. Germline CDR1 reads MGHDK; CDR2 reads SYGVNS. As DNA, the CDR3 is TGTGCCAGCCGCCAGGATGGCTACACCTTC. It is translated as CASRQDGYTF.

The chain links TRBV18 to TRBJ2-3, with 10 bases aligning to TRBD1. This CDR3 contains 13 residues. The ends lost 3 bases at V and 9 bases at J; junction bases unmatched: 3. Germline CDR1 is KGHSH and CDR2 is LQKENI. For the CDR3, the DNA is TGTGCCAGCTCACCCCCGGGACAGGGGACGCAGTATTTT. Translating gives CASSPPGQGTQYF.

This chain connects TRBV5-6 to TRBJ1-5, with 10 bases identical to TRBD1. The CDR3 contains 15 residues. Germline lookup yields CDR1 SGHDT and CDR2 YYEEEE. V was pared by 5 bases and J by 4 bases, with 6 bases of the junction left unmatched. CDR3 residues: CASSLGDRGNQPQHF. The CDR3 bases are TGTGCCAGCAGTCTGGGGGACAGGGGTAATCAGCCCCAGCATTTT.

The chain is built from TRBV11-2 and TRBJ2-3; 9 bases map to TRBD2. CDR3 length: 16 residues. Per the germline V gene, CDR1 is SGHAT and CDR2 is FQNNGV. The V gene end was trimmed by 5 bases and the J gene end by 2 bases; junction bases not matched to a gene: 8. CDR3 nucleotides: TGTGCCAGCAGCCCTGGCGGCGGGGGGGTCACAGATACGCAGTATTTT. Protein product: CASSPGGGGVTDTQYF.

The CDR3 region is CASSPDAKETQYF. For the CDR3, the DNA is TGTGCCAGCAGCCCGGACGCGAAAGAGACCCAGTACTTC. V is TRBV6-4 and J is TRBJ2-5; D is unresolved. The CDR3 extends over 13 amino acids. V lost 6 bases and J 3 bases, leaving 11 bases between the germline ends. Germline V gives CDR1 MRHNA, CDR2 SNTAGT.

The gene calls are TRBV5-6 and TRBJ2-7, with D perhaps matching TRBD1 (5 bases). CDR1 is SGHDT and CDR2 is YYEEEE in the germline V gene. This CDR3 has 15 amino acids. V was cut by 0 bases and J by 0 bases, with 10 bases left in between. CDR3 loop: CASSLEGLNSYEQYF. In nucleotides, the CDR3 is TGTGCCAGCAGCTTGGAGGGGCTTAACTCCTACGAGCAGTACTTC. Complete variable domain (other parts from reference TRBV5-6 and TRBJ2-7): DAGVTQSPTHLIKTRGQQVTLRCSPKSGHDTVSWYQQALGQGPQFIFQYYEEEERQRGNFPDRFSGHQFPNYSSELNVNALLLGDSALYLCASSLEGLNSYEQYFGPGTRLTVT.

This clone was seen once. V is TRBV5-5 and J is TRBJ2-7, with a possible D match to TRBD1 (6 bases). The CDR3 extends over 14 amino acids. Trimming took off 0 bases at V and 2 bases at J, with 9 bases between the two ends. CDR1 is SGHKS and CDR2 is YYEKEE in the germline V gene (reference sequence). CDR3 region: CASSLAGTTYEQYF. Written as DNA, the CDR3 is TGTGCCAGCAGCTTGGCGGGGACAACCTACGAGCAGTACTTC. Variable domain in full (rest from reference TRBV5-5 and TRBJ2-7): DAGVTQSPTHLIKTRGQQVTLRCSPISGHKSVSWYQQVLGQGPQFIFQYYEKEERGRGNFPDRFSARQFPNYSSELNVNALLLGDSALYLCASSLAGTTYEQYFGPGTRLTVT.

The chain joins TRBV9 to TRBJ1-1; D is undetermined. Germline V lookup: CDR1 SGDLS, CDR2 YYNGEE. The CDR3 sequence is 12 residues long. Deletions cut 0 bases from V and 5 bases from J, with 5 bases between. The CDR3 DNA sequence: TGTGCCAGCAGCGTAGACGCGACTGAAGCTTTCTTT. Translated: CASSVDATEAFF.

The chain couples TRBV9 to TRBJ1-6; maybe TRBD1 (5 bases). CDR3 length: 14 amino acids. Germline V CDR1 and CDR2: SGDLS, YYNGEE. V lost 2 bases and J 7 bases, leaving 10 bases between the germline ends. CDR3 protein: CASSVGVTNSPLHF. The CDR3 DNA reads TGTGCCAGCAGCGTGGGGGTTACGAATTCACCCCTCCACTTT.

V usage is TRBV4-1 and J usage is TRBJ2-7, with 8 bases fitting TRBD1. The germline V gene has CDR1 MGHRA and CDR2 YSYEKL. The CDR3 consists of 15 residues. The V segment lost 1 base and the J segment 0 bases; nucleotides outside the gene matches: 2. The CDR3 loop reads CASSQGTGSSYEQYF. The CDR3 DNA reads TGCGCCAGCAGCCAAGGGACAGGGAGCTCCTACGAGCAGTACTTC.